A selection of T cell receptor beta chains follows, all from one sample in a study of cytomegalovirus exposure and HLA in healthy donors. The data were produced by immunoSEQ multiplex PCR, yet TCRdb's version contains in-frame clones alone and is incomplete. The table has 30,000 to 40,000 clones, about two thirds seen once. Source material: PBMCs. The origin of the receptors is a man aged 35-49 years in good health and CMV-seropositive. CDR3s include the opening cysteine and the closing phenylalanine or tryptophan. The order of the fields is D gene, clone size, V gene, J gene, CDR3 protein, CDR3 DNA. A D gene is named only where the DNA matches it firmly. Expanded clones get a size class; other rows say once, few or many, or leave the size out.

d_call: TRBD1
clone_size: .
v_call: TRBV23-1
j_call: TRBJ1-2
cdr3_aa: CASSQSGTGFSYGYTF
cdr3_nt: TGCGCCAGCAGTCAGTCCGGGACAGGTTTTTCCTATGGCTACACCTTC

d_call: TRBD1
clone_size: few
v_call: TRBV27
j_call: TRBJ2-5
cdr3_aa: CASTVTGGRETQYF
cdr3_nt: TGTGCCAGCACTGTCACAGGGGGCAGGGAGACCCAGTACTTC

d_call: .
clone_size: .
v_call: TRBV9
j_call: TRBJ2-5
cdr3_aa: CASSEGGGLIETQYF
cdr3_nt: TGTGCCAGCAGCGAAGGAGGGGGCTTGATAGAGACCCAGTACTTC

d_call: TRBD1
clone_size: few
v_call: TRBV30
j_call: TRBJ1-5
cdr3_aa: CAWSQGQGGQPQHF
cdr3_nt: TGTGCCTGGAGTCAAGGACAGGGCGGCCAGCCCCAGCATTTT

d_call: TRBD1
clone_size: .
v_call: TRBV19
j_call: TRBJ2-7
cdr3_aa: CASRAGQGTKQYF
cdr3_nt: TGTGCCAGTAGAGCGGGACAGGGGACAAAGCAGTACTTC

d_call: TRBD1
clone_size: .
v_call: TRBV5-4
j_call: TRBJ2-7
cdr3_aa: CASSLRQSTQGDEQYF
cdr3_nt: TGTGCCAGCAGCTTGAGGCAGAGCACCCAGGGGGACGAGCAGTACTTC

d_call: .
clone_size: .
v_call: TRBV7-9
j_call: TRBJ2-3
cdr3_aa: CASSLTVAGDTQYF
cdr3_nt: TGTGCCAGCAGCTTAACGGTAGCCGGGGATACGCAGTATTTT

d_call: .
clone_size: .
v_call: TRBV5-4
j_call: TRBJ2-5
cdr3_aa: CASSHTTKYQETQYF
cdr3_nt: TGTGCCAGCAGCCATACAACTAAGTACCAAGAGACCCAGTACTTC

d_call: TRBD1
clone_size: .
v_call: TRBV7-2
j_call: TRBJ2-7
cdr3_aa: CASSHPRTGGYEQYF
cdr3_nt: TGTGCCAGCAGCCACCCCAGGACAGGGGGGTACGAGCAGTACTTC

d_call: .
clone_size: .
v_call: TRBV4-1
j_call: TRBJ1-2
cdr3_aa: CASSQEVGTLYGYTF
cdr3_nt: TGCGCCAGCAGCCAAGAGGTGGGGACTCTCTATGGCTACACCTTC

d_call: TRBD1
clone_size: .
v_call: TRBV18
j_call: TRBJ1-4
cdr3_aa: CASSPTGRREKLFF
cdr3_nt: TGTGCCAGCTCACCGACAGGGCGTCGGGAAAAACTGTTTTTT

d_call: TRBD1
clone_size: .
v_call: TRBV30
j_call: TRBJ2-4
cdr3_aa: CAWSVTGGNIQYF
cdr3_nt: TGTGCCTGGAGTGTAACAGGGGGGAACATTCAGTACTTC

d_call: TRBD2
clone_size: .
v_call: TRBV6-1
j_call: TRBJ2-3
cdr3_aa: CASSANPTSGGARDTQYF
cdr3_nt: TGTGCCAGCAGTGCTAACCCAACTAGCGGGGGGGCCCGAGATACGCAGTATTTT

d_call: TRBD1
clone_size: .
v_call: TRBV5-6
j_call: TRBJ2-7
cdr3_aa: CASSLGRGRNEQYF
cdr3_nt: TGTGCCAGCAGCTTGGGAAGGGGGCGCAACGAGCAGTACTTC

d_call: TRBD1
clone_size: once
v_call: TRBV18
j_call: TRBJ2-3
cdr3_aa: CASSPGTGSTDTQYF
cdr3_nt: TGTGCCAGCTCACCAGGGACAGGGTCGACAGATACGCAGTATTTT

d_call: .
clone_size: .
v_call: TRBV11-2
j_call: TRBJ2-7
cdr3_aa: CASSLAPIAYEQYF
cdr3_nt: TGTGCCAGCAGCTTAGCACCCATAGCCTACGAGCAGTACTTC

d_call: .
clone_size: .
v_call: TRBV2
j_call: TRBJ1-1
cdr3_aa: CASNRRSEAFF
cdr3_nt: TGTGCCAGCAATCGGAGGTCTGAAGCTTTCTTT

d_call: .
clone_size: few
v_call: TRBV25-1
j_call: TRBJ2-4
cdr3_aa: CASGQGVLAKNIQYF
cdr3_nt: TGTGCCAGCGGGCAAGGGGTTCTAGCCAAAAACATTCAGTACTTC

d_call: .
clone_size: once
v_call: TRBV7-2
j_call: TRBJ1-2
cdr3_aa: CASSLGIAGKGYTF
cdr3_nt: TGTGCCAGCAGCTTAGGGATCGCGGGGAAGGGCTACACCTTC

d_call: .
clone_size: .
v_call: TRBV5-6
j_call: TRBJ1-5
cdr3_aa: CASSPRPTTSPQHF
cdr3_nt: TGTGCCAGCAGCCCACGACCTACTACTAGCCCCCAGCATTTT

d_call: .
clone_size: .
v_call: TRBV11-2
j_call: TRBJ2-5
cdr3_aa: CASSRSPRETQYF
cdr3_nt: TGTGCCAGCTCGAGGAGCCCCCGGGAGACCCAGTACTTC